The T cell receptor (beta chain) described here comes from a study of identical twins. Germline values: CDR1 LGHNA, CDR2 YSLEER. This CDR3 contains 20 residues. Trimming at V came to 0 bases and at J to 1 base, leaving 14 bases not matched to a gene. This clonotype was detected many times. In TCRdb, the 5' RACE reads were re-called with MiXCR into one record per CDR3 protein. The sample has about 200,000 distinct CDR3 sequences, over 5% seen once. The sample also formed part of further work on T cells expressing NK-cell markers. From that second work: Source material for TCR beta repertoires consisted of sorted CD3+CD56+NKG2C+, CD3+CD56+NKG2C- and CD3+CD56-NKG2C+ T cells. Among CD8+ T cells from about six donors, dominant NKG2C+ clonotypes accounted for roughly 1.0-8%.

The V and J genes are TRBV4-3 and TRBJ2-3, with 9 bases identical to TRBD2. Sequencing input: CD8+ T cells sorted from blood. The receptor was isolated from a woman aged 18-29 years in good health. CDR3 sequence: CASSQDRLAGRDGGTDTQYF. CDR3 DNA: TGCGCCAGCAGCCAAGATCGGCTAGCGGGAAGGGATGGAGGCACAGATACGCAGTATTTT.